This entry describes one T cell receptor (beta chain). Other DNA sequences within the sample encode an identical CDR3. The V end was cut by 0 bases, the J end by 1 base, with 7 bases between. This CDR3 has 15 amino acids. Germline CDR1 SGHRS, CDR2 YFSETQ. This entry is derived from a study of blood T cell repertoires in COVID-19. Study-level information: The samples span acute and convalescent COVID-19 from the United States, Italy and Spain. In each case, the material was cDNA or gDNA derived from T cells, B-cell-depleted T cells, or PBMCs.

The authors' processing: Amplification from reference gene primers served as the basis for estimated nucleated cell counts. Profiled with immunoSEQ multiplex PCR; TCRdb holds only in-frame clones, not every one. Clonal size and the V and J genes are those of that table, whereas D and trimming came from the DNA. This sample has almost 55,000 clones, with approximately 90% found just once. This TCR came from a woman aged 40 to 55 with active COVID-19. Sequencing input: peripheral blood. The J gene is TRBJ2-2, the V gene TRBV5-1; the D gene is possibly TRBD1 (6 bases). CDR3 bases: TGCGCCAGCAGCTTGGCGGGACAGAACACCGGGGAGCTGTTTTTT. Amino acids: CASSLAGQNTGELFF.